This T cell receptor beta chain was captured in a study (dated by TCRdb to between 2015 and 2016). The study in broad terms: The study tested whether tumor-infiltrating Tregs in breast cancer are recruited from blood Tregs or converted in situ from other CD4+ T cell subsets.

Library preparation employed multiplex PCR. The sample was run on an Ion Torrent PGM. Adaptor-ligated barcode primers were used to amplify TRBV12-4/TRBJ1-2 clonotypes in the 23-patient analysis. For the 23-patient cohort, the TRBV12-4/TRBJ1-2 amplicons were sequenced on the Ion Personal Genome Machine system. Regarding the original processing steps: For each of nine subset-tissue groups, sequencing data from the five patients were pooled, and the groups were compared by unsupervised clustering of TCR gene usage. The Morisita-Horn index was used to calculate repertoire similarity, with shared sequences weighted according to their contribution to each repertoire. The public reads were run again by TCRdb, first through fastp at Q25 and then through MiXCR, and only productive beta chains were kept. Merged by CDR3 protein, the rows form single entries marked with the most common genes and DNA. TCRdb, not the authors, supplied the V and J calls. This sample is represented by 1,300 or so distinct CDR3 sequences; more than 20% of them were singletons. The ten largest clones add up to 15% to 20% of the sample.

The CDR3 goes from the cysteine to the phenylalanine over 17 residues. In regard to this clonotype: What antigen it recognizes has not been identified. The DNA is left out, because the CDR3 cannot be placed on it with certainty; the CDR3 is given as TCRdb lists it.

The research as a whole found: Tumor-infiltrating Treg TCR alpha and beta sequences overlapped most with tumor naive CD4+ T cells, then with blood naive CD4+ T cells. Tumor memory CD4+ T cell TCR gene usage clustered with blood and lymph node memory CD4+ cells and lymph node naive CD4+ cells. The larger-cohort validation was restricted to a single TCR beta V-J rearrangement rather than whole repertoires. Across about 20 patients, roughly 13% of tumor Treg TRBV12-4/TRBJ1-2 sequences were shared with naive CD4+ cells, compared with less than 2.3% shared with blood Tregs or memory cells.

Naive CD4+ T cells were purified with the Miltenyi Naive CD4+ T Cell Isolation kit, with Tregs depleted using CD25 microbeads. In a larger group of around 23 breast cancer patients, a single TRBV12-4/TRBJ1-2 rearrangement was sequenced in tumor Tregs and in blood Treg, naive and memory CD4+ cells. Mononuclear cells from lymph nodes or about 55 ml of peripheral blood were isolated by Ficoll density gradient centrifugation. Sorted cell populations were confirmed by FACS to exceed 90% purity. The clonotype comes from a female donor with breast cancer. Sequences were obtained from naive CD4+ T cells sorted from blood. This sample's cell subset or site label indicates: naive CD4+ T cells, CD4+CD45RA+CD25-. The sequence links TRBV12-3 or TRBV12-4 to TRBJ1-2; the table's D call, TRBD1, has no DNA check behind it. The CDR3 protein: CASSLTLLGRKIYGCTF.